These 27 T cell receptor beta chains share one sample of origin, sequenced in a study of blood T cells in healthy people across ages. A sample-barcoded 5' primer and a J-beta primer mix were used in a second PCR of about 7 to 12 cycles. TCRdb called the 5' RACE reads again in MiXCR, with one record for every CDR3 protein. This table holds about 780,000 distinct CDR3 sequences, about 47% found once. Sequencing input: blood. Receptors were obtained from a man older than 75 in good health.

This clonotype was seen only once. V is TRBV20-1 and J is TRBJ2-2; D ambiguous. The V and J ends lost 2 bases and 3 bases respectively, with 25 bases between them. Germline CDR1 DFQATT, CDR2 SNEGSKA (reference sequence). The CDR3 is made up of 19 amino acids. CDR3 DNA sequence: TGCAGTGCTAGAACGTCCCCTCGTGGGCTATCAACTTACACCGGGGAGCTGTTTTTT. Translation gives CSARTSPRGLSTYTGELFF.

This chain joins TRBV6-1 and TRBJ2-1, with TRBD2 identical over 8 bases. The CDR3 runs 13 residues. Trimming took 8 bases from V and 5 from J; bases not matched to a gene: 5. CDR1 and CDR2 (germline): MNHNS, SASEGT. The DNA of the CDR3 is TGTGCCAGCGGGAGGACTAGCAACAATGAGCAGTTCTTC. Translation: CASGRTSNNEQFF.

The chain employs TRBV5-5 and TRBJ1-1; D is possibly TRBD1 (5 bases). The length of the CDR3 is 14 residues. CDR1 and CDR2 from the germline V gene are SGHKS and YYEKEE (reference sequence). The V gene lost 3 bases and the J gene lost 0 bases, with 9 bases spanning the gap. CDR3 loop: CASSWVGVNTEAFF. DNA of the CDR3: TGTGCCAGCAGCTGGGTAGGGGTGAACACTGAAGCTTTCTTT.

The V call is TRBV11-2, the J call TRBJ2-5; TRBD2 agrees at 9 bases. Unmatched junction bases numbered 11, after V lost 4 bases and J lost 11 bases. This CDR3 has 14 residues. The germline CDR1 and CDR2 sequences are SGHAT and FQNNGV. CDR3 DNA: TGTGCCAGCAGCTCGATAGCGGGAGACAATGAGCAGTACTTC. Translating gives CASSSIAGDNEQYF.

This chain uses TRBV20-1 with TRBJ1-2; no clear D. V gave up 8 bases and J gave up 7 bases, with 11 bases separating them. The CDR3 covers 10 residues. Germline V CDR1 and CDR2: DFQATT, SNEGSKA (reference sequence). DNA of the CDR3: TGCAGTATTTTACTTCCTGGCTACACCTTC. Its protein is CSILLPGYTF.

Details on this clonotype: A junction boundary mismatches the germline segment, possibly from a read error. The rearrangement joins TRBV12-3 or TRBV12-4 to TRBJ1-6; no definite D call. The CDR3 totals 12 residues. CDR3 DNA sequence: TGTGCCAGCAGTTGGTACGGTTCACCCCCCCACTTT. Translation gives CASSWYGSPPHF.

V is TRBV20-1 and J is TRBJ2-3; no definite D call. This CDR3 contains 13 residues. Germline CDR1 is DFQATT and CDR2 is SNEGSKA (reference sequence). The ends were cut back, 3 bases at V and 3 bases at J, with 10 bases in the middle. This CDR3 is CSARRDGTDTQYF. CDR3 in DNA: TGCAGTGCTAGGAGAGACGGGACAGATACGCAGTATTTT.

This clonotype was observed at least ten times. The chain carries TRBV20-1 and TRBJ2-1; no firm D call. V was pared by 6 bases and J by 8 bases, with 11 bases between. CDR1 and CDR2 (germline): DFQATT, SNEGSKA (reference sequence). CDR3 length: 11 residues. The CDR3 sequence is CSARYFDEQFF. In nucleotides, the CDR3 is TGCAGTGCCCGGTATTTCGATGAGCAGTTCTTC.

The J gene is TRBJ1-6, the V gene TRBV20-1; TRBD1 matches at 7 bases. CDR1 is DFQATT and CDR2 is SNEGSKA in the germline V gene (reference sequence). This CDR3 spans 14 amino acids. Trimming at V came to 2 bases and at J to 7 bases, leaving 5 bases not matched to a gene. The CDR3 region is CSARPAGQNSPLHF. Written as DNA, the CDR3 is TGCAGTGCTAGACCTGCGGGACAGAATTCACCCCTCCACTTT.

This clonotype was picked up one time. The rearrangement uses TRBV4-2 and TRBJ2-2; unclear D gene. CDR3 length: 13 residues. Deletions cut 4 bases from V and 6 bases from J, with 9 bases between. Per the germline V gene, CDR1 is LGHNA and CDR2 is YNFKEQ. CDR3 sequence: CASSPPGSGELFF. DNA of the CDR3: TGTGCCAGCAGCCCCCCCGGGTCCGGGGAGCTGTTTTTT.

The J gene is TRBJ2-1, the V gene TRBV7-9; 7 nucleotides align to TRBD1. Germline-derived CDR1 and CDR2 are SEHNR and FQNEAQ (reference sequence). The CDR3 consists of 14 residues. J was trimmed by 8 bases and V by 2 bases; bases with no gene match: 6. The CDR3 coding sequence is TGTGCCAGCAGCTTAAGACAGGGAATTTATGAGCAGTTCTTC. Residues: CASSLRQGIYEQFF.

This clonotype has just a few counts. The chain links TRBV21-1 to TRBJ1-1; the tabulated D call, TRBD1, remains unverified against the DNA. TRBV21-1 counts as a pseudogene. The CDR3 covers 15 residues. The CDR3 DNA reads as TGTGCCAGCAGTACCGACAGGCCCGGGAGCACTGAAGCTTTCTTT. Its translation: CASSTDRPGSTEAFF.

This clonotype was counted a few times. The chain uses TRBV20-1 and TRBJ2-5; 14 bases fit TRBD2. The J call may be mistaken, given a closer DNA end match to TRBJ2-7. The CDR3 is 15 residues long. Germline values: CDR1 DFQATT, CDR2 SNEGSKA (reference sequence). The CDR3 reads CSAREPGLAGVEQYF. DNA for the CDR3: TGCAGTGCTAGAGAGCCGGGACTAGCGGGAGTCGAGCAGTACTTC.

This clonotype was counted between two and nine times. The chain is built from TRBV20-1 and TRBJ2-7; unclear D gene. Trimming took 4 bases from V and 1 from J, leaving 8 bases between them. This CDR3 contains 12 residues. CDR1 and CDR2 from the germline V gene are DFQATT and SNEGSKA (reference sequence). CDR3 residues: CSAIRDSYEQYF. The CDR3 bases are TGCAGTGCTATTAGGGATTCCTACGAGCAGTACTTC.

The table lists this clonotype with a count of one. Just one base apart from a much larger clone, this may be a read error. V usage is TRBV7-2 and J usage is TRBJ2-6; 12 bases align to TRBD1. Germline lookup yields CDR1 SGHTA and CDR2 FQGNSA. This CDR3 has 16 amino acids. V trimming: 6 bases; J trimming: 2 bases; junction bases outside the gene matches: 2. The CDR3: CASRGQGAPGANVLTF. The CDR3 DNA is TGTGCCAGCAGGGGACAGGGGGCGCCTGGGGCCAACGTCCTGACTTTC.

This clonotype has just a few counts. The rearrangement links TRBV6-4 to TRBJ2-2; D unclear. The CDR3 runs to 14 residues. Germline-derived CDR1 and CDR2 are MRHNA and SNTAGT. The V end was cut by 4 bases, the J end by 4 bases, with 10 bases between. As DNA, the CDR3 is TGTGCCAGCAGTGGAGACGGCTCCACCGGGGAGCTGTTTTTT. Protein product: CASSGDGSTGELFF.

This clonotype was counted a few times. Being one base from a much bigger clone, this may be a read error. This chain links TRBV7-2 with TRBJ2-5, with D possibly TRBD2 on 6 matching bases. This CDR3 is 13 amino acids long. From germline, CDR1 is SGHTA and CDR2 FQGNSA. V shed 4 bases and J shed 11 bases, with 17 bases lying between them. The CDR3 nucleotides read TGTGCCAGCAGCTACACTAGCATTTATGAGCAGTACTTC. Translated, it gives CASSYTSIYEQYF.

This chain links TRBV19 with TRBJ2-1; 7 bases align to TRBD2. Germline V gene sequence: CDR1 LNHDA, CDR2 SQIVND (reference sequence). The ends lost 3 bases at V and 6 bases at J; junction bases unmatched: 8. The CDR3 loop spans 15 amino acids. The CDR3 region has the DNA TGTGCCAGTAGTATCGGACTAGGGAGTTCCAATGAGCAGTTCTTC. Translating it yields CASSIGLGSSNEQFF.

This clonotype was recorded a few times. The chain is built from TRBV4-3 and TRBJ2-5; D may be TRBD2 (5 bases). The DNA end favors TRBJ2-7, so the J call may be wrong. There are 15 residues in the CDR3. Germline loops: CDR1 LGHNA, CDR2 YSLEER. CDR3 in amino acids: CASSQGNSATYEQYF. The CDR3 DNA reads as TGCGCCAGCAGCCAAGGTAATAGCGCGACCTACGAGCAGTACTTC.

V usage is TRBV25-1 and J usage is TRBJ2-7; no reliable D call. Trimming took 4 bases from V and 0 from J, leaving 10 bases between them. CDR3 size: 14 residues. Germline-derived CDR1 and CDR2 are MGHDK and SYGVNS. CDR3 protein: CASSVTASSYEQYF. The CDR3 DNA reads as TGTGCCAGCAGTGTGACGGCGAGCTCCTACGAGCAGTACTTC.

To note about this clonotype: A much larger clone differs by one base, so this may be a read error. The rearrangement joins TRBV7-9 to TRBJ2-5; D gene ambiguous. Germline lookup yields CDR1 SEHNR and CDR2 FQNEAQ (reference sequence). There are 15 residues in the CDR3. The CDR3 reads CVSSLGSQWGETQYF. The DNA for the CDR3 is TGTGTCAGCAGCTTAGGATCCCAGTGGGGAGAGACCCAGTACTTC.

This clonotype was counted a single time. The chain recombines TRBV27 with TRBJ1-1; D gene uncertain. The CDR3 has 13 amino acids. V lost 5 bases and J lost 5, with 12 bases in between. Germline CDR1 reads MNHEY; CDR2 reads SMNVEV (reference sequence). CDR3 DNA sequence: TGTGCCAGCAGTAGTATTCGTGGGACTGAAGCTTTCTTT. It translates to CASSSIRGTEAFF.

The chain is built from TRBV12-3 or TRBV12-4 and TRBJ2-7, with TRBD1 identical over 7 bases. CDR3 length: 14 amino acids. The junction had 10 bases not matched to a gene; V was cut back by 7 bases and J by 4 bases. The CDR3 here is CASTPTGRLYEQYF. Written as DNA, the CDR3 is TGTGCCAGCACCCCGACAGGGCGCCTATACGAGCAGTACTTC.

In this sample, this clonotype turned up many times. The V call is TRBV5-6, the J call TRBJ2-7; 7 bases line up with TRBD2. The CDR3 is 15 residues long. Germline V CDR1 and CDR2: SGHDT, YYEEEE. J was trimmed by 7 bases and V by 0 bases; bases with no gene match: 10. The CDR3: CASSLDASGLGEQYF. DNA for the CDR3: TGTGCCAGCAGCTTGGACGCTAGCGGTTTGGGTGAGCAGTACTTC.

The rearrangement uses TRBV5-1 and TRBJ2-1; TRBD2 might be the D (7 bases). Trimming removed 3 bases at V and 6 bases at J, with 16 bases between. This CDR3 is built from 15 residues. The germline V gene encodes CDR1 SGHRS and CDR2 YFSETQ. Written as DNA, the CDR3 is TGCGCCAGCAGCTCTACAGGGAGGGTCGGCAATGAGCAGTTCTTC. This gives the protein CASSSTGRVGNEQFF.

This clonotype came up a few times. The V gene is TRBV2, the J gene TRBJ2-3, with 10 bases identical to TRBD2. The J segment lost 1 base and the V segment lost 3 bases, leaving 1 base of the junction unmatched. The CDR3 runs 15 residues. Per the germline V gene, CDR1 is SNHLY and CDR2 is FYNNEI. The CDR3 nucleotides are TGTGCCAGCAGTGACGGGACTAGCGGCACAGATACGCAGTATTTT. Encoded protein: CASSDGTSGTDTQYF.

The chain recombines TRBV28 with TRBJ2-2; TRBD2 might be the D (7 bases). Germline CDR1 reads MDHEN; CDR2 reads SYDVKM. V lost 6 bases, J lost 7 bases, and 24 bases lay in between. The CDR3 runs 17 residues. CDR3 sequence reads: CASSKGGLAGEVGELFF. The CDR3 nucleotides are TGTGCCAGCAGCAAGGGGGGACTGGCGGGAGAGGTCGGGGAGCTGTTTTTT.